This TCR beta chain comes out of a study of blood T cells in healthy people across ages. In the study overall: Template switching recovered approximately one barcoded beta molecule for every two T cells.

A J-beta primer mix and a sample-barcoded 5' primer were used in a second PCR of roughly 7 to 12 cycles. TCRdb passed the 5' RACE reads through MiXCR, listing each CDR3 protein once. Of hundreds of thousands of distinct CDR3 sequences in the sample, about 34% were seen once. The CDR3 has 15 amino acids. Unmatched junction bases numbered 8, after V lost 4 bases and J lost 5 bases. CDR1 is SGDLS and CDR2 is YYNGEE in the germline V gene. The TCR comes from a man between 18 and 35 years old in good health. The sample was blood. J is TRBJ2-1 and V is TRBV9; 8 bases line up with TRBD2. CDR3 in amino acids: CASSSRGAAHNEQFF. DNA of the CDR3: TGTGCCAGCAGCTCGCGGGGGGCCGCCCACAATGAGCAGTTCTTC.